This T cell receptor beta chain originates from a study of regulatory T cells in long-lasting Graves disease. Indicated time point: newly diagnosed GD, antithyroid drugs for less than 3 months. RNA extracted from PBMCs served as the sequencing template. A peripheral blood sample, roughly 8.7 milliliters in volume, was drawn into EDTA tubes. Trimming removed 6 bases from V and 4 bases from J, with 16 bases in between. Germline loops: CDR1 SGHAT, CDR2 FQNNGV. The CDR3 runs 15 residues. The table lists this clonotype with many counts. Construction of TCR beta libraries relied on iRepertoire HTBI primers and on Arm-PCR targeting CDR3 regions. TCRdb re-analysed the multiplex PCR reads in MiXCR, keeping a single row per CDR3 protein. The data contain around 500,000 distinct CDR3 sequences, around 11% of them singletons. The sample was also linked to a second study, of T cells in Graves' hyperthyroidism and ophthalmopathy. As that report states: HTBI primers were used for first-round RT-PCR of the TCR CDR3. Among clonotypes expanded in thyroid above 0.001, most were also found in blood.

The sample in question was peripheral blood mononuclear cells (PBMCs), obtained at new diagnosis, from a patient treated with antithyroid drugs. The origin of this receptor is a woman in her thirties with Graves disease. The gene calls are TRBV11-2 and TRBJ2-1, with D possibly TRBD2 on 6 matching bases. CDR3 sequence: CASSRREDVYNEQFF. As DNA, the CDR3 is TGTGCCAGCAGTCGGAGGGAGGACGTGTACAATGAGCAGTTCTTC. Combining the CDR3 with reference TRBV11-2 and TRBJ2-1 gives the whole variable domain EAGVAQSPRYKIIEKRQSVAFWCNPISGHATLYWYQQILGQGPKLLIQFQNNGVVDDSQLPKDRFSAERLKGVDSTLKIQPAKLEDSAVYLCASSRREDVYNEQFFGPGTRLTVL.